The 3 T cell receptor beta chains in this list originate from one sample, sequenced in a study of blood T cell repertoires in COVID-19. Assay: immunoSEQ multiplex PCR; the TCRdb copy retains only in-frame clones and omits some. The sample records roughly 430,000 clones, roughly 86% being singletons. The sample consisted of PBMCs or T cells enriched from blood (not recorded which). Source of these receptors: a woman aged 40 to 50 with acute COVID-19.

The chain is built from TRBV19 and TRBJ2-1, with D tentatively TRBD1 (6 bases). Trimming stripped 3 bases from V and 7 bases from J, with 10 bases between. Germline CDR1 is LNHDA and CDR2 is SQIVND (reference sequence). The CDR3 runs to 13 residues. The CDR3 is CASSIGRGNEQFF. The CDR3 region has the DNA TGTGCCAGTAGTATCGGCAGGGGAAATGAGCAGTTCTTC.

Only a few counts were recorded for this clone. V usage is TRBV6-5 and J usage is TRBJ2-5; no clear D. The CDR3 is 12 amino acids. V lost 8 bases and J lost 3, with 10 bases in between. From germline, CDR1 is MNHEY and CDR2 SVGAGI. For the CDR3, the DNA is TGTGCCAGCCGTCGGTCTAAAGAGACCCAGTACTTC. The encoded protein is CASRRSKETQYF.

In the case of this clone: This specimen includes other DNA sequences encoding the same CDR3. The rearrangement uses TRBV2 and TRBJ1-1, with D unclear. Trimming took 5 bases from V and 1 from J, leaving 2 bases between them. The CDR3 spans 11 residues. CDR1 and CDR2 (germline): SNHLY, FYNNEI. The CDR3 DNA sequence: TGTGCCAGCAGTCAGAACACTGAAGCTTTCTTT. Its protein product is CASSQNTEAFF.